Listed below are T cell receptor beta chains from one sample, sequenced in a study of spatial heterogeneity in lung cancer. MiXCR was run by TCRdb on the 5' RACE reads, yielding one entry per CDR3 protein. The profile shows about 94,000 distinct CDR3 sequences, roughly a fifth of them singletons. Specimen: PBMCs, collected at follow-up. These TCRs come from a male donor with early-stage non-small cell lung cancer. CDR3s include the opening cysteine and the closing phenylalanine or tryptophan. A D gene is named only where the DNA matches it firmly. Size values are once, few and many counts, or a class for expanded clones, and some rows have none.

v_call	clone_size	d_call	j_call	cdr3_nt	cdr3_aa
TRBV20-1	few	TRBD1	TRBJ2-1	TGCAGTGCTTCCGGGACAGAGTTTCTTGAGCAGTTCTTC	CSASGTEFLEQFF
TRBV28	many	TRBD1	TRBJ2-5	TGTGCCAGCAGCTCGAACCGGGACAGAAAAGAGACCCAGTACTTC	CASSSNRDRKETQYF
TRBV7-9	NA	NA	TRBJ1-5	TGTGCCAGCAGCACATCACCCGGCAATCAGCCCCAGCATTTT	CASSTSPGNQPQHF
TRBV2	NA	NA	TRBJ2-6	TGTGCCAGCAGTCAGACAGACACTGGGGCCAACGTCCTGACTTTC	CASSQTDTGANVLTF
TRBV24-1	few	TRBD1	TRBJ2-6	TGTGCCACCAGTGATCGGGGACAGGGGTATTCCGGGGCCAACGTCCTGACTTTC	CATSDRGQGYSGANVLTF
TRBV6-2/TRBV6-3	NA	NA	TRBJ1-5	TGTGCCAGCAGGGGCAATAGGATGGTTCAGCCCCAGCATTTT	CASRGNRMVQPQHF
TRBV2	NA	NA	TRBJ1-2	TGTGCCAGCAGTGAATGGGCGGACTATGGCTACACCTTC	CASSEWADYGYTF
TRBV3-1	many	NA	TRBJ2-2	TGTGCCAGCAGCCAAACGACGGACGCAGGGCTGTTTTTT	CASSQTTDAGLFF
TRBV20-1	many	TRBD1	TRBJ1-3	TGCAGTGCTCGGACAGGGATGGGTGGAAACACCATATATTTT	CSARTGMGGNTIYF
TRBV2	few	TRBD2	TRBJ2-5	TGTGCCAGCTACCCGGGGGGGCCGAAGACCCAGTACTTC	CASYPGGPKTQYF
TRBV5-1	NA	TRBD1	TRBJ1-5	TGCGCCAGCAGCGAGGGACAGTACAATCAGCCCCAGCATTTT	CASSEGQYNQPQHF
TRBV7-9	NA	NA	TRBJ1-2	TGTGCCAGCAGCTCCGGCACCACAGGGTACCACACCTTC	CASSSGTTGYHTF
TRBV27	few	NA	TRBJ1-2	TGTGCCAGCAGTTTATGGGAGGGGAGCGGCTACACCTTC	CASSLWEGSGYTF
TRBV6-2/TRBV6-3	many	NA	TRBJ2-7	TGTGCCAGCAGGGTTCGGAGCAAGGTCCACGAGCAGTACTTC	CASRVRSKVHEQYF
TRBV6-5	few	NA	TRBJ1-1	TGTGCCAGCAGTTGGACAAGACAGAACACTGAAGCTTTCTTT	CASSWTRQNTEAFF
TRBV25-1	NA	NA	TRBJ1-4	TGTGCCAGCAGTGAATGGGGGGGCTCGGGAAAACTGTTTTTT	CASSEWGGSGKLFF
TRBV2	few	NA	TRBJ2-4	TGTGCCAGCAGTGAACGGAGGCCCACCAACGAAAACATTCAGTACTTC	CASSERRPTNENIQYF
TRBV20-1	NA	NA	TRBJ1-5	TGCAGTGCTAGGTCCGGGGCGGGAAATCAGCCCCAGCATTTT	CSARSGAGNQPQHF
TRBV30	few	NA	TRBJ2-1	TGTGCCTGGAAATGGGCGGGCTCTTGGAACAATGAGCAGTTCTTC	CAWKWAGSWNNEQFF
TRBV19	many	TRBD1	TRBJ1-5	TGTGCCAGTAGTCTGGGGACAGGGGACAGCCAGCCCCAGCATTTT	CASSLGTGDSQPQHF
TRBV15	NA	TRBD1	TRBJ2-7	TGTGCCACCAGCAGAGAGCAGGGGGCGGCCTACGAGCAGTACTTC	CATSREQGAAYEQYF
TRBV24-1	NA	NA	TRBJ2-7	TGTGCCACCAGTGACCCTGATGACAGCTCCTACGAGCAGTACTTC	CATSDPDDSSYEQYF